The rows below give T cell receptor beta chains drawn from one sample of a study of control samples from healthy donors and cancer patients. The table came from immunoSEQ multiplex PCR; TCRdb's copy has only in-frame clones and leaves some out. The repertoire holds 110,000 to 150,000 clones, with roughly nine tenths as singletons. The sequenced material came from blood. These receptor sequences come from a young man in good health. Each CDR3 is given with its conserved first and last residue. A D gene is named only where the DNA matches it firmly. Not all rows give a size; the values are once, few, many and, for expanded clones, a class.

clone size	D gene	V gene	J gene	CDR3 DNA	CDR3 protein
NA	NA	TRBV7-2	TRBJ2-1	TGTGCCAGCAGCTTAGATCCTAGGCCCTACAATGAGCAGTTCTTC	CASSLDPRPYNEQFF
NA	NA	TRBV2	TRBJ2-2	TGTGCCAGCAGTGGTATTGCCGGGGAGCTGTTTTTT	CASSGIAGELFF
once	NA	TRBV6-5	TRBJ2-7	TGTGCCAGCAGTTACTCAGTCGCGGACTCCTACGAGCAGTACTTC	CASSYSVADSYEQYF
NA	TRBD1	TRBV3-1/TRBV3-2	TRBJ1-5	TGTGCCAGCAGCCCTGACGGGACAGGGCCCCAGCATTTT	CASSPDGTGPQHF
NA	TRBD1	TRBV5-8	TRBJ2-7	TGTGCCAGCAGCTCGGGGGACAGGGAGCCCTACGAGCAGTACTTC	CASSSGDREPYEQYF
NA	NA	TRBV19	TRBJ2-6	TGTGCCAGTAGGGTCGCGGGATTCTCTGGGGCCAACGTCCTGACTTTC	CASRVAGFSGANVLTF
NA	NA	TRBV9	TRBJ1-6	TGTGCCAGCAGCGTAGATGGGGGGGGGACTTCACCCCTCCACTTT	CASSVDGGGTSPLHF
NA	TRBD1	TRBV15	TRBJ1-2	TGTGCCACCAGCAGAGATCGGGGACAGGGCTATGGCTACACCTTC	CATSRDRGQGYGYTF
NA	TRBD1	TRBV13	TRBJ1-3	TGTGCCAGCAGCTTGACAGGGGGCCTCTCTGGAAACACCATATATTTT	CASSLTGGLSGNTIYF
NA	NA	TRBV25-1	TRBJ1-1	TGTGCCAGCAGTGATGTGGGGGCTCAGGACACTGAAGCTTTCTTT	CASSDVGAQDTEAFF
NA	NA	TRBV2	TRBJ2-7	TGTGCCAGCAGTGAGGGACTCGACTACGAGCAGTACTTC	CASSEGLDYEQYF
NA	NA	TRBV24-1	TRBJ2-3	TGTGCCACCAGTGACCCGGGACGGGATACGCAGTATTTT	CATSDPGRDTQYF
NA	TRBD2	TRBV13	TRBJ2-5	TGTGCCAGCAGCTCTAGCGGGAGGGGGTACCAAGAGACCCAGTACTTC	CASSSSGRGYQETQYF
once	NA	TRBV5-1	TRBJ2-3	TGCGCCAGCAGCCAAGACGATACGCAGTATTTT	CASSQDDTQYF
NA	TRBD1	TRBV5-1	TRBJ2-5	TGCGCCAGCAGCGTCCGGGACAGGAGCAGGGAGACCCAGTACTTC	CASSVRDRSRETQYF
NA	TRBD1	TRBV19	TRBJ1-2	TGTGCCAGTAGTACCTTGGACAGGGCGAGGACCCACTATGGCTACACCTTC	CASSTLDRARTHYGYTF
NA	NA	TRBV12-3/TRBV12-4	TRBJ1-5	TGTGCCAGCAGTTATATACCCGAGCAGCCCCAGCATTTT	CASSYIPEQPQHF
NA	TRBD2	TRBV7-6	TRBJ2-1	TGTGCCAGCAGCTTATGGTCCGCGGGAGGCCTCCATGAGCAGTTCTTC	CASSLWSAGGLHEQFF
NA	TRBD2	TRBV6-2/TRBV6-3	TRBJ2-3	TGTGCCAGCAGTTACTCGAGACTAGCGGGAGACAGGTACGCTACGCAGTATTTT	CASSYSRLAGDRYATQYF
NA	NA	TRBV7-2	TRBJ1-6	TGTGCCAGCAGCTTACGGGACATAGGGTCACCCCTCCACTTT	CASSLRDIGSPLHF
NA	TRBD1	TRBV11-2	TRBJ2-7	TGTGCCAGCAGCCAGTGGACAGGGGCCGAACCCTACGAGCAGTACTTC	CASSQWTGAEPYEQYF
NA	TRBD2	TRBV7-2	TRBJ2-7	TGTGCCAGCAGCTCCCTGGGACTAGCGGGATCGGCGGGGCAGTACTTC	CASSSLGLAGSAGQYF
NA	TRBD1	TRBV3-1/TRBV3-2	TRBJ1-4	TGTGCCAGCAGCCAGGACAGGGGTTCTCATGTAACTAATGAAAAACTGTTTTTT	CASSQDRGSHVTNEKLFF
NA	NA	TRBV5-6	TRBJ1-4	TGTGCCAGCAGCCCCCTGGAGCCCGGGAATGAAAAACTGTTTTTT	CASSPLEPGNEKLFF
NA	NA	TRBV6-5	TRBJ1-2	TGTGCCAGCAGTTACCAGGAGGGATATGGCTACACCTTC	CASSYQEGYGYTF
NA	NA	TRBV11-3	TRBJ1-6	TGTGCCAGCAGCCCTCGGGCTATTTATAATTCACCCCTCCACTTT	CASSPRAIYNSPLHF
NA	TRBD2	TRBV4-1	TRBJ2-5	TGCGCCAGCAGCGAGACTAGCGGGGGGGCCCAAGAGACCCAGTACTTC	CASSETSGGAQETQYF
NA	TRBD1	TRBV27	TRBJ1-6	TGTGCCAGCAGTGCAACGCGTCGCAGGGGGCTTACCTCCTATAATTCACCCCTCCACTTT	CASSATRRRGLTSYNSPLHF
NA	TRBD1	TRBV9	TRBJ2-5	TGTGCCAGCAGCGTAGAGGGGGGACAGGCCAGTAGGGCCCAGTACTTC	CASSVEGGQASRAQYF
NA	NA	TRBV4-2	TRBJ2-1	TGTGCCAGCAGCCAAACAGTTGAGGCAGAATACAATGAGCAGTTCTTC	CASSQTVEAEYNEQFF
NA	NA	TRBV6-5	TRBJ1-5	TGTGCCAGCAGTTACTCTGGAGATAGCAATCAGCCCCAGCATTTT	CASSYSGDSNQPQHF
few	TRBD1	TRBV6-5	TRBJ2-7	TGTGCCAGCAGTCCAGTCCGGGACAGGCCCTACGAGCAGTACTTC	CASSPVRDRPYEQYF
NA	NA	TRBV9	TRBJ1-6	TGTGCCAGCAGCGTCTCTGGGACCCAGGGTTCACCCCTCCACTTT	CASSVSGTQGSPLHF
once	NA	TRBV11-2	TRBJ1-5	TGTGCCAGCAGCTTAGGCAGGGCTCAGCCCCAGCATTTT	CASSLGRAQPQHF
NA	NA	TRBV2	TRBJ2-2	TGTGCCAGCATGGGCCCTGTGGCCAGGGTGAACACCGGGGAGCTGTTTTTT	CASMGPVARVNTGELFF
NA	TRBD1	TRBV7-6	TRBJ2-4	TGTGCCAGCAGCTCCGATGCCGGGACAGGGGAAAACATTCAGTACTTC	CASSSDAGTGENIQYF
NA	NA	TRBV30	TRBJ1-3	TGTGCCTGGAGTTGGAGGGGGGGGAGCTCTGGAAACACCATATATTTT	CAWSWRGGSSGNTIYF
once	TRBD1	TRBV7-2	TRBJ1-3	TGTGCCAGCAGCTTGGGGGGACAGGGTTTCTCTGGAAACACCATATATTTT	CASSLGGQGFSGNTIYF
NA	TRBD2	TRBV13	TRBJ2-3	TGTGCCAGCAGCTTGGGACTAGCGGGAGGGGCTACAGATACGCAGTATTTT	CASSLGLAGGATDTQYF
NA	TRBD1	TRBV24-1	TRBJ2-3	TGTGCCACCAGCCAGAGAGTACAGGGGGCGTCCCCAGATACGCAGTATTTT	CATSQRVQGASPDTQYF
NA	NA	TRBV4-1	TRBJ2-7	TGCGCCAGCAGCCAAGGACTTTCCTACGAGCAGTACTTC	CASSQGLSYEQYF
once	NA	TRBV6-5	TRBJ2-7	TGTGCCAGCCGAGACCGGGGCGTCTACGAGCAGTACTTC	CASRDRGVYEQYF
NA	NA	TRBV9	TRBJ1-2	TGTGCCAGCAGCGTGTTCGGGGTTAACTATGGCTACACCTTC	CASSVFGVNYGYTF
NA	NA	TRBV24-1	TRBJ2-3	TGTGCCACCAGTGATCCGCTGACCGGGACTGAGACTTATACGCAGTATTTT	CATSDPLTGTETYTQYF
NA	NA	TRBV18	TRBJ2-7	TGTGCCAGCTCACCTTCGCAGGGGCAGTACTTC	CASSPSQGQYF
NA	TRBD2	TRBV7-9	TRBJ2-5	TGTGCCAGCAGCTTACGGGGGGTCCCGGAGACCCAGTACTTC	CASSLRGVPETQYF
NA	NA	TRBV6-5	TRBJ1-2	TGTGCCAGCAGTCCACCCAACAGGCACGGCTACACCTTC	CASSPPNRHGYTF
NA	TRBD1	TRBV3-1/TRBV3-2	TRBJ1-5	TGTGCCAGCAGCTACGGGACAGGGGAACAGCCCCAGCATTTT	CASSYGTGEQPQHF
NA	NA	TRBV7-2	TRBJ1-2	TGTGCCAGCAGCTTAGATCCAGGGGCATTCGTGAGGGGCTACACCTTC	CASSLDPGAFVRGYTF
NA	NA	TRBV30	TRBJ1-1	TGTGCCTGGAGTGTTGGGGGATTGGACACTGAAGCTTTCTTT	CAWSVGGLDTEAFF
NA	NA	TRBV27	TRBJ2-7	TGTGCCAGCAGTACTAGAGCCTCCTACGAGCAGTACTTC	CASSTRASYEQYF
NA	NA	TRBV5-6	TRBJ2-5	TGTGCCAGCAGCTTGGGACAGGTTCAAGAGACCCAGTACTTC	CASSLGQVQETQYF
once	NA	TRBV27	TRBJ1-5	TGTGCCGGCAGTTTATCCGACAGTCGCAATCAGCCCCAGCATTTT	CAGSLSDSRNQPQHF
NA	TRBD1	TRBV11-3	TRBJ1-1	TGTGCCAGCAGCTTGTCGGGACAGTTCTCTTTGAAGAACACTGAAGCTTTCTTT	CASSLSGQFSLKNTEAFF
NA	TRBD1	TRBV18	TRBJ1-1	TGTGCCAGCTCACAACAGGGGTCAACTGAAGCTTTCTTT	CASSQQGSTEAFF